These 32 T cell receptor beta chains originate from one sample sequenced in a study of T-cell reconstitution after alpha-beta-depleted transplantation in children. The TCRbeta library incorporated unique molecular identifiers. A single record per CDR3 protein comes from TCRdb applying MiXCR to the PCR reads. The sample contains approximately 520,000 distinct CDR3 sequences, 32% of which appear only once. The input for sequencing was PBMCs from the stem cell graft donor, taken from the stem cell graft. These receptors came from a human donor who donated a stem cell graft to a child with aplastic anemia.

The genes are TRBV29-1 and TRBJ1-1; D possibly corresponds to TRBD1 (5 bases). V was trimmed by 3 bases and J by 0 bases, leaving 8 bases between them. This CDR3 has 13 amino acids. The germline V gene encodes CDR1 SQVTM and CDR2 ANQGSEA. The CDR3 nucleotides read TGCAGCGTTGACGGGGGATTGAACACTGAAGCTTTCTTT. This codes for CSVDGGLNTEAFF.

The chain carries TRBV29-1 and TRBJ2-1, with a possible D match to TRBD2 (5 bases). Per germline, CDR1 SQVTM and CDR2 ANQGSEA. The CDR3 has 12 residues. The CDR3 loop is CTLRGNYNEQFF. CDR3 DNA sequence: TGCACCCTAAGAGGGAACTACAATGAGCAGTTCTTC.

This chain joins TRBV28 and TRBJ2-2, with a tentative D call TRBD1 (5 bases). Germline CDR1 is MDHEN and CDR2 is SYDVKM. The CDR3 contains 13 residues. Trimming stripped 6 bases from V and 6 bases from J, with 11 bases between. DNA for the CDR3: TGTGCCAGCAGGTCACAGGAGCCCGGGGAGCTGTTTTTT. It is translated as CASRSQEPGELFF.

V usage is TRBV7-9 and J usage is TRBJ2-3; TRBD2 might be the D (6 bases). The CDR3 spans 15 residues. Looked up from germline, CDR1 is SEHNR and CDR2 is FQNEAQ (reference sequence). Deletions cut 5 bases from V and 3 bases from J, with 15 bases between. DNA for the CDR3: TGTGCCAGCAGCCCCCGGATCGGGAGTACAGATACGCAGTATTTT. Its protein is CASSPRIGSTDTQYF.

The CDR3 DNA reads as TGTGCCAGCAGTGAACTTGGTTTCGGGGAAAATGAGCAGTTCTTC. Residues: CASSELGFGENEQFF. V and J are TRBV2 and TRBJ2-1, with D possibly matching TRBD2 (5 bases). CDR1 is SNHLY, CDR2 FYNNEI, per germline. This CDR3 is 15 amino acids long. Trimming cost V 2 bases and J 7 bases, with 15 bases left between them.

This chain joins TRBV20-1 and TRBJ2-4, with TRBD2 matching 10 bases. Germline V gene lookup returns CDR1 DFQATT and CDR2 SNEGSKA (reference sequence). After removal of 0 bases from V and 8 bases from J, the junction contained 7 bases not matched to a gene. The CDR3 is 15 amino acids. CDR3 region: CSARDSSGSEDIQYF. CDR3 in DNA: TGCAGTGCTAGAGACTCTAGCGGGAGCGAGGACATTCAGTACTTC.

There are a few counts of this clonotype. The rearrangement uses TRBV20-1 and TRBJ2-5; D uncertain. Germline CDR1 DFQATT, CDR2 SNEGSKA (reference sequence). The CDR3 has 17 residues. Trimming cost V 6 bases and J 1 base, with 24 bases left between them. CDR3: CSADEYTNRLSQETQYF. The DNA of the CDR3 is TGCAGTGCCGACGAATACACGAATCGACTCAGCCAAGAGACCCAGTACTTC.

This clonotype was found many times. This chain connects TRBV27 to TRBJ1-2; D unresolved. Trimming pared 0 bases from V and 4 bases from J, leaving 9 bases between. Germline V lookup: CDR1 MNHEY, CDR2 SMNVEV (reference sequence). The CDR3 runs 14 residues. The CDR3 region is CASSLSGSGYGYTF. CDR3 bases: TGTGCCAGCAGTTTATCGGGGTCTGGCTATGGCTACACCTTC.

Here the CDR3 DNA reads TGTGCCAGCAGCCCACACAGGGCCCCTGAAGCTTTCTTT. It is translated as CASSPHRAPEAFF. This chain connects TRBV3-1 to TRBJ1-1; tentatively, D is TRBD1 (6 bases). Germline loops: CDR1 LGHDT, CDR2 YNNKEL (reference sequence). V lost 4 bases and J 6 bases, leaving 12 bases between the germline ends. The CDR3 contains 13 residues.

V is TRBV5-6 and J is TRBJ2-3; D ambiguous. The CDR3 loop spans 13 amino acids. Germline V gene data show CDR1 as SGHDT and CDR2 as YYEEEE. Deletions cut 0 bases from V and 5 bases from J, with 7 bases between. Here the CDR3 DNA reads TGTGCCAGCAGCTTGGGTAGGGTAGATACGCAGTATTTT. It translates to CASSLGRVDTQYF.

This clonotype was seen more than once but under ten times. This rearrangement joins TRBV20-1 to TRBJ2-1; D remains ambiguous. The CDR3 runs to 15 residues. From germline, CDR1 is DFQATT and CDR2 SNEGSKA (reference sequence). V was cut by 6 bases and J by 2 bases, with 17 bases left in between. Here the CDR3 reads CSAKTGSSTYNEQFF. CDR3 nucleotide sequence: TGCAGTGCGAAAACGGGTAGCAGTACCTACAATGAGCAGTTCTTC.

This clonotype was observed a few times. V is TRBV12-3 or TRBV12-4 and J is TRBJ2-2, with no clear D. This CDR3 region has 13 residues. Between the trimmed V and J ends, which lost 1 base and 4 bases, there was a span of 4 bases. CDR3 nucleotide sequence: TGTGCCAGCAGTTTAGTCCCCACCGGGGAGCTGTTTTTT. The encoded protein is CASSLVPTGELFF.

The table lists this clonotype with a few counts. The V call is TRBV5-1, the J call TRBJ1-3; unclear D gene. Germline assignment: CDR1 SGHRS and CDR2 YFSETQ. This CDR3 is 15 amino acids long. V was cut by 0 bases and J by 0 bases, with 7 bases left in between. The CDR3 loop reads CASSLGEYSGNTIYF. CDR3 bases: TGCGCCAGCAGCTTGGGAGAATACTCTGGAAACACCATATATTTT.

This clonotype has more than one count but fewer than ten. J is TRBJ1-5 and V is TRBV20-1; 9 bases agree with TRBD1. Germline trimming cut 3 bases from V and 0 bases from J; bases unmatched to any gene: 9. The CDR3 loop spans 17 amino acids. Germline CDR1 is DFQATT and CDR2 is SNEGSKA (reference sequence). Here the CDR3 reads CSARDRGLSYSNQPQHF. CDR3 in DNA: TGCAGTGCTAGGGACAGGGGCCTCTCATATAGCAATCAGCCCCAGCATTTT.

This clonotype was detected only a few times. This sequence joins TRBV7-8 and TRBJ2-7; maybe TRBD1 (6 bases). Germline CDR1 and CDR2: SGHVS and FQNEAQ. V was trimmed by 5 bases and J by 3 bases, leaving 14 bases between them. The CDR3 covers 14 residues. The chain's CDR3 is CASSTRDTYYEQYF. As DNA, the CDR3 is TGTGCCAGCAGCACTCGGGACACCTACTACGAGCAGTACTTC. Using reference TRBV7-8 and TRBJ2-7 for the parts outside the CDR3, the full variable domain is GAGVSQSPRYKVAKRGQDVALRCDPISGHVSLFWYQQALGQGPEFLTYFQNEAQLDKSGLPSDRFFAERPEGSVSTLKIQRTQQEDSAVYLCASSTRDTYYEQYFGPGTRLTVT.

CDR3 DNA: TGTGCCAGCTCACCCTACTCCGCTGTGAACACTGAAGCTTTCTTT. It yields the protein CASSPYSAVNTEAFF. The rearrangement joins TRBV18 to TRBJ1-1; no reliable D call. Germline loops: CDR1 KGHSH, CDR2 LQKENI. This CDR3 is built from 15 residues. Trimming left V 3 bases short and J 0 bases short, with 11 bases between.

A few counts support this clonotype. The chain links TRBV29-1 to TRBJ2-1; no definite D call. V shed 7 bases and J shed 6 bases, with 16 bases lying between them. The germline gives CDR1 SQVTM, CDR2 ANQGSEA. CDR3 length: 13 amino acids. The CDR3 bases are TGCAGCGGGCTAACTCTCTCGATCAATGAGCAGTTCTTC. Amino acids: CSGLTLSINEQFF.

This clonotype was detected only a few times. This rearrangement joins TRBV4-3 to TRBJ1-5; D remains unclear. V gave up 0 bases and J gave up 6 bases, with 6 bases separating them. The length of the CDR3 is 13 residues. Germline V gives CDR1 LGHNA, CDR2 YSLEER. Here the CDR3 DNA reads TGCGCCAGCAGCCAAGAGAGGGCTCAGCCCCAGCATTTT. It yields the protein CASSQERAQPQHF.

The gene calls are TRBV5-1 and TRBJ1-1; no reliable D call. From germline, CDR1 is SGHRS and CDR2 YFSETQ. This CDR3 is built from 16 residues. V lost 4 bases and J lost 0, with 16 bases in between. The CDR3 reads CASSPHKDIMNTEAFF. CDR3 bases: TGCGCCAGCAGCCCACACAAGGATATTATGAACACTGAAGCTTTCTTT. Based on the CDR3 plus reference TRBV5-1 and TRBJ1-1, the full variable domain is KAGVTQTPRYLIKTRGQQVTLSCSPISGHRSVSWYQQTPGQGLQFLFEYFSETQRNKGNFPGRFSGRQFSNSRSEMNVSTLELGDSALYLCASSPHKDIMNTEAFFGQGTRLTVV.

This chain uses TRBV6-2 or TRBV6-3 with TRBJ2-5; TRBD2 is a possible D gene (5 bases). Trimming shortened V by 1 base and J by 5 bases, and 14 bases separated the two germline ends. This CDR3 has 15 amino acids. Per the germline V gene, CDR1 is MNHEY and CDR2 is SVGEGT. CDR3 region: CASSYLRRITETQYF. The CDR3 coding sequence is TGTGCCAGCAGTTACTTGAGGAGGATCACGGAGACCCAGTACTTC.

This clonotype was picked up many times. The genes are TRBV20-1 and TRBJ1-1, with 8 bases identical to TRBD1. From germline, CDR1 is DFQATT and CDR2 SNEGSKA (reference sequence). This CDR3 region has 14 residues. Trimming at V came to 5 bases and at J to 3 bases, leaving 8 bases not matched to a gene. The CDR3 region is CSAFWTGKDTEAFF. CDR3 coding DNA: TGCAGTGCTTTTTGGACAGGGAAGGACACTGAAGCTTTCTTT.

The V call is TRBV5-4, the J call TRBJ1-2; TRBD1 agrees at 8 bases. Germline CDR1 and CDR2: SGHNT and YYREEE (reference sequence). The CDR3 contains 17 residues. With V trimmed by 0 bases and J by 4 bases, 11 bases remained unmatched. The DNA of the CDR3 is TGTGCCAGCAGCTTGGGTGGGCAGGGGGCGCCTCCCTATGGCTACACCTTC. Translation: CASSLGGQGAPPYGYTF.

V usage is TRBV15 and J usage is TRBJ2-1; D is possibly TRBD1 or TRBD2 (7 bases each). The CDR3 is 15 residues long. Between the trimmed V and J ends, which lost 7 bases and 2 bases, there was a span of 15 bases. Germline CDR1 and CDR2: LNHNV and YYDKDF (reference sequence). CDR3 protein: CATIGRGLAYNEQFF. For the CDR3, the DNA is TGTGCCACCATAGGGAGGGGGCTAGCCTACAATGAGCAGTTCTTC.

This clonotype was seen at least ten times. The chain joins TRBV5-1 to TRBJ2-7; D assignment may be TRBD1 or TRBD2 (5 bases each). The V and J ends lost 0 bases and 0 bases respectively, with 7 bases between them. This CDR3 spans 14 amino acids. Germline V gives CDR1 SGHRS, CDR2 YFSETQ. CDR3 loop: CASSLGGSSYEQYV. In DNA form, the CDR3 reads TGCGCCAGCAGCTTGGGGGGGAGCTCCTACGAGCAGTACGTC.

This clonotype was recorded a few times. This sequence joins TRBV10-3 and TRBJ2-2, with 12 bases matching TRBD2. Germline CDR1 is ENHRY and CDR2 is SYGVKD. After removal of 5 bases from V and 7 bases from J, the junction contained 8 bases not matched to a gene. The CDR3 spans 16 residues. The CDR3 reads CAISPGLAGSDGELFF. The CDR3 DNA reads as TGTGCCATCAGTCCTGGACTAGCGGGATCCGACGGGGAGCTGTTTTTT.

The CDR3 loop reads CASSGPRDPDEQYF. In DNA form, the CDR3 reads TGTGCCAGCAGTGGCCCGCGGGACCCAGACGAGCAGTACTTC. The V and J genes are TRBV28 and TRBJ2-7, with D perhaps matching TRBD2 (6 bases). This CDR3 comprises 14 residues. Germline V CDR1 and CDR2: MDHEN, SYDVKM. Trimming removed 5 bases at V and 5 bases at J, with 16 bases between.

In its sample, this clonotype was seen a few times. The J gene is TRBJ2-1, the V gene TRBV18; TRBD1 agrees at 8 bases. Trimming removed 3 bases from V and 5 bases from J; junction bases left unmatched: 6. The CDR3 has 15 residues. CDR1 KGHSH and CDR2 LQKENI come from the germline V gene. The CDR3 protein is CASSPRPDRDNEQFF. CDR3 DNA sequence: TGTGCCAGCTCACCCCGGCCGGACAGGGACAATGAGCAGTTCTTC.

The rearrangement links TRBV5-1 to TRBJ1-2; D is uncertain. The V and J ends lost 0 bases and 7 bases respectively, with 10 bases between them. The CDR3 length is 13 residues. Germline V gene data show CDR1 as SGHRS and CDR2 as YFSETQ. The CDR3 DNA is TGCGCCAGCAGCTTGGCAGTGGAAGCTGGCTACACCTTC. It codes for CASSLAVEAGYTF.

The chain is built from TRBV5-4 and TRBJ1-2; D is unresolved. V was trimmed by 1 base and J by 4 bases, leaving 11 bases between them. Germline CDR1 SGHNT, CDR2 YYREEE (reference sequence). The CDR3 contains 14 residues. The CDR3 is CASSLKEPSYGYTF. The CDR3 DNA sequence: TGTGCCAGCAGCTTGAAGGAACCCTCCTATGGCTACACCTTC.

The chain recombines TRBV5-1 with TRBJ2-1; D is unclear. The CDR3 spans 18 residues. Trimming stripped 2 bases from V and 3 bases from J, with 21 bases between. From germline, CDR1 is SGHRS and CDR2 YFSETQ. The CDR3: CASSFRKFGDPDYNEQFF. The CDR3 nucleotides read TGCGCCAGCAGCTTCCGGAAGTTCGGCGATCCAGACTACAATGAGCAGTTCTTC.

The chain carries TRBV15 and TRBJ1-5, with no clear D. V was trimmed by 5 bases and J by 1 base, leaving 12 bases between them. Germline CDR1 LNHNV, CDR2 YYDKDF (reference sequence). The CDR3 covers 15 residues. CDR3 sequence: CATSDRPASNQPQHF. The CDR3 DNA sequence: TGTGCCACCAGCGATCGGCCGGCAAGCAATCAGCCCCAGCATTTT. Based on the CDR3 plus reference TRBV15 and TRBJ1-5, the full variable domain is DAMVIQNPRYQVTQFGKPVTLSCSQTLNHNVMYWYQQKSSQAPKLLFHYYDKDFNNEADTPDNFQSRRPNTSFCFLDIRSPGLGDTAMYLCATSDRPASNQPQHFGDGTRLSIL.

DNA of the CDR3: TGTGCCTGGAGCCCGACCCAGGGGAGGGGGCAGTTCTTC. Protein sequence: CAWSPTQGRGQFF. The chain joins TRBV30 to TRBJ2-1; a weak D match, TRBD2 (7 bases). The CDR3 runs to 13 residues. V lost 3 bases and J lost 12, with 18 bases in between. Germline V gene lookup returns CDR1 GTSNPN and CDR2 SVGIG (reference sequence).